This TCR beta chain came from a study of cytomegalovirus exposure and HLA in healthy donors. Study-wide context: The 90 to 150 validation repertoires used the same platform as the 650 to 800 first-cohort repertoires, a later analysis reported. Overall study findings and caveats: Rarity marked most TCR sequences, yet some public TCRs occurred in many donors.

The germline V and J ends were trimmed by 7 bases and 5 bases, with 17 bases remaining between them. CDR1 and CDR2 (germline): MNHEY, SMNVEV (reference sequence). The CDR3 runs to 14 residues. Produced via immunoSEQ multiplex PCR; TCRdb's table is partial and in-frame only. The data hold about 150,000 clones, with around 90% observed a single time. Details on this clone: Antigen specificity is unknown.

The sequenced sample was PBMCs. This receptor was obtained from a woman aged 18 to 35 in good health and CMV-seropositive. The chain is built from TRBV27 and TRBJ2-5; D is perhaps TRBD1 (7 bases). CDR3 loop: CASKWRGLGETQYF. The CDR3, as DNA: TGTGCCAGCAAGTGGAGGGGGCTCGGGGAGACCCAGTACTTC.